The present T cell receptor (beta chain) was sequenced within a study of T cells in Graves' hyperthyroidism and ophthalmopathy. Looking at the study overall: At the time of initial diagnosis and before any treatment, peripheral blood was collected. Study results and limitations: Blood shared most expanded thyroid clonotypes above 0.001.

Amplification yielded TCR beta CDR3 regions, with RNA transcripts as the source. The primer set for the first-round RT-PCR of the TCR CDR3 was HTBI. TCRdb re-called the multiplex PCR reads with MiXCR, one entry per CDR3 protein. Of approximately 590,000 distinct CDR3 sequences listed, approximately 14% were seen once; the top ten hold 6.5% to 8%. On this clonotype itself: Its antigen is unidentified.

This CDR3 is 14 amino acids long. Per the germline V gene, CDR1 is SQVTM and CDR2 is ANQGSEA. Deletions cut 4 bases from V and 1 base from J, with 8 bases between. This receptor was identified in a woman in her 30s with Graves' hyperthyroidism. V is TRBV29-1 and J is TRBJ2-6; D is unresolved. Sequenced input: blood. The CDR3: CSVATDSGANVLTF. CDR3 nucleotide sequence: TGCAGCGTTGCAACTGATTCTGGGGCCAACGTCCTGACTTTC.